This T cell receptor (beta chain) was documented in a study of cytomegalovirus exposure and HLA in healthy donors. Notes on the study in general: Later analysis revealed greater clonal expansion in HLA-associated TCR beta chains than in equally common others. Specificity of three CMV-associated chains for CMV antigens was verified in vitro. A later analysis associated 15,000 or so TCR beta sequences with HLA alleles at a 0.05 false discovery rate. In terms of immune exposure information, only CMV serostatus was available.

A remark on this clone: What it binds is unknown.

The PCR made use of 60 Vbeta and 13 Jbeta primers. Measured with immunoSEQ multiplex PCR; TCRdb has only the in-frame clones, and not every one. The sample holds about 200,000 clones, about four fifths seen once. The CDR3 is 12 amino acids. Germline loops: CDR1 SQVTM, CDR2 ANQGSEA. V lost 6 bases and J 3 bases, leaving 12 bases between the germline ends. The receptor was isolated from a woman aged 50 to 60 in good health and CMV-seronegative. Material for sequencing was PBMCs. J is TRBJ2-7 and V is TRBV29-1; possible D gene TRBD1, 5 bases. The CDR3 DNA reads TGCAGCGTGAAAGGGGCCGACTACGAGCAGTACTTC. This gives the protein CSVKGADYEQYF.